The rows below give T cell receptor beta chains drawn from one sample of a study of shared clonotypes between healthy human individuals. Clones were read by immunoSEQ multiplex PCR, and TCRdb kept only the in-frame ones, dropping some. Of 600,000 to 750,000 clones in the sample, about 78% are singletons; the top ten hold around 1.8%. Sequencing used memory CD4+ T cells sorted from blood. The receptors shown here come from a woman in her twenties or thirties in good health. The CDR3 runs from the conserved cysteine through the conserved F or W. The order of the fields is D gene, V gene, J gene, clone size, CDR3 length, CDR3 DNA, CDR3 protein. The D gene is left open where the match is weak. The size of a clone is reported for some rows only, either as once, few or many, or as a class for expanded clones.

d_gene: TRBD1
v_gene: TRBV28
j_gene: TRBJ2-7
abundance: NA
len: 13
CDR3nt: TGTGCCACCCTGGACAGGGGCTCCTACGAGCAGTACTTC
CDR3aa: CATLDRGSYEQYF

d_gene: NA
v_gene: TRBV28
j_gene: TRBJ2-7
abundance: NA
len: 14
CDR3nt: TGTGCCAGCAGCCCCCCGGACCGTTACTACGAGCAGTACTTC
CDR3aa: CASSPPDRYYEQYF

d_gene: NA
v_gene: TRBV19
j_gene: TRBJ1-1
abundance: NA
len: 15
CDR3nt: TGTGCCAGTAGTACCCGTTCGGCCGGGTGGGCTGAAGCTTTCTTT
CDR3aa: CASSTRSAGWAEAFF

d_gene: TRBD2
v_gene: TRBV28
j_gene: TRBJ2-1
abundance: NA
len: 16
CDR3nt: TGTGCCAGGGGCAACGGGACTAGCGGGAGGATCTATGAGCAGTTCTTC
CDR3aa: CARGNGTSGRIYEQFF

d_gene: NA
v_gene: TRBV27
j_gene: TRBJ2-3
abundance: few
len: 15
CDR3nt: TGTGCCAGCAGTTTCTGGGGGCGCGGTCCAGATACGCAGTATTTT
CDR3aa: CASSFWGRGPDTQYF

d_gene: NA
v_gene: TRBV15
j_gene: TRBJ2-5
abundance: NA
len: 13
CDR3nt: TGTGCCACCAGCAGAGATCTAGTGGAGACCCAGTACTTC
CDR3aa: CATSRDLVETQYF

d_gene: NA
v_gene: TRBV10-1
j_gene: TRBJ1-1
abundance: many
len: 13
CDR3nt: TGCGCCAGCAGTGCAGACTTCTACACTGAAGCTTTCTTT
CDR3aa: CASSADFYTEAFF

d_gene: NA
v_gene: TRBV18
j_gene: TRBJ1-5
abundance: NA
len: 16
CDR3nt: TGTGCCAGCTCATCCAACGGGCCTTTTAGCAATCAGCCCCAGCATTTT
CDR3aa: CASSSNGPFSNQPQHF

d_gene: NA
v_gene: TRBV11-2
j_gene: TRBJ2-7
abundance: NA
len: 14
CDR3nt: TGTGCCAGCAGCGCCCTAAGGGGCTCCTACGAGCAGTACTTC
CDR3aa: CASSALRGSYEQYF

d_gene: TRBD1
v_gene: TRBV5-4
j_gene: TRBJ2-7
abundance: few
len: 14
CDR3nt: TGTGCCAGCAGTACGACAGGGGGCGTTTTCGAGCAGTACTTC
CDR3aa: CASSTTGGVFEQYF

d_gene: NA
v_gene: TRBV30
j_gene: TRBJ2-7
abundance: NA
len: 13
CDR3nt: TGTGCCTGGAGTCGGGGGTCGGGCTACGAGCAGTACTTC
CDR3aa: CAWSRGSGYEQYF

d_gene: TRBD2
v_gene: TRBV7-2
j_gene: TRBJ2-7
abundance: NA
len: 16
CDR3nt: TGTGCCAGCAGCCCGTACGGGACTAGCGGGTCCCCGCAGCAGTACTTC
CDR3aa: CASSPYGTSGSPQQYF

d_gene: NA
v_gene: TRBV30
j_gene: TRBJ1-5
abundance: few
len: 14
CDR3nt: TGTGCCTGGGCAGCGGGGAGTAGCAATCAGCCCCAGCATTTT
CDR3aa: CAWAAGSSNQPQHF

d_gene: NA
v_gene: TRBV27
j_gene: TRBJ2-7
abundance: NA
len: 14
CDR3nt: TGTGCCAGCAGGTTACAGGGGGGGCTCGACGAGCAGTACTTC
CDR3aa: CASRLQGGLDEQYF

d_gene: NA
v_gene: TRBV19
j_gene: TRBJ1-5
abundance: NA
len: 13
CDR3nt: TGTGCCAGTAGGCAGACAGGCACCCAGCCCCAGCATTTT
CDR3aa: CASRQTGTQPQHF

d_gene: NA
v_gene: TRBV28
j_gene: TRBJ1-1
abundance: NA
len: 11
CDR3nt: TGTGCCAGCAGTTTGGCGTTTGAAGCTTTCTTT
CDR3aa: CASSLAFEAFF

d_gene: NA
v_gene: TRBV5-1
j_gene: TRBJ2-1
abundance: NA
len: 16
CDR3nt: TGCGCCAGCAGCTTGGCCCCGGGCAGCTCCTACAATGAGCAGTTCTTC
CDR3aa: CASSLAPGSSYNEQFF

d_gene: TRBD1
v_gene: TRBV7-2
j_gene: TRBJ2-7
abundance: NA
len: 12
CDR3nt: TGTGCCAGCAGCCTCGACAGGGAGGAGCAGTACTTC
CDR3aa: CASSLDREEQYF

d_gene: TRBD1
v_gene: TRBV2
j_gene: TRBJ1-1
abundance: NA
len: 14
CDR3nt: TGTGCCAGCAAAGGACAGGGAATGAGAACTGAAGCTTTCTTT
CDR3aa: CASKGQGMRTEAFF

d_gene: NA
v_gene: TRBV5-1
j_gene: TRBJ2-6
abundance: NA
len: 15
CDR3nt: TGCGCCACCGGAAGCCCCCCGAATGGGGCCAACGTCCTGACTTTC
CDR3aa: CATGSPPNGANVLTF

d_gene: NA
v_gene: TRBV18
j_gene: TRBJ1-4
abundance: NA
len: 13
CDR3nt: TGTGCCAGCTCACCAGGGGTTGGGGAAAAACTGTTTTTT
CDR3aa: CASSPGVGEKLFF

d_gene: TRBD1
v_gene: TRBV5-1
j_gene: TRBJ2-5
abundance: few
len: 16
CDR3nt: TGCGCCAGCAGCTTGGGGGCCGAGACAGGGCTAGAGACCCAGTACTTC
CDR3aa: CASSLGAETGLETQYF

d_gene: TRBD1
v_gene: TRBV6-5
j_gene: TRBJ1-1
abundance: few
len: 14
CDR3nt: TGTGCCAGCAGCTGGGGACAGGGTAGGTTTGAAGCTTTCTTT
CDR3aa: CASSWGQGRFEAFF

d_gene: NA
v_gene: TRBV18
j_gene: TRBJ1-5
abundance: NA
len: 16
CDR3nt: TGTGCCAGCTCACCTGGTAGAGAGGATAGCAATCAGCCCCAGCATTTT
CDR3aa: CASSPGREDSNQPQHF

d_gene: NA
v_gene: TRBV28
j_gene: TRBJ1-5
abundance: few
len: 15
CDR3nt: TGTGCCAGCGGACGGGTACAGGGACGCAATCAGCCCCAGCATTTT
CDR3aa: CASGRVQGRNQPQHF

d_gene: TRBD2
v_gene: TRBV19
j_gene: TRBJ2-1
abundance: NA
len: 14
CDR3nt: TGTGCCAGTAACAGCGGGAGGGCCTACAATGAGCAGTTCTTC
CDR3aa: CASNSGRAYNEQFF

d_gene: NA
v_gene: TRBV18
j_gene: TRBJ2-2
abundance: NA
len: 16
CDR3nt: TGTGCCAGCTCACCTACGGTAGCGGCGAACACCGGGGAGCTGTTTTTT
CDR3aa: CASSPTVAANTGELFF

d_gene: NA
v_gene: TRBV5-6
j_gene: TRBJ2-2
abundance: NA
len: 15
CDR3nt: TGTGCCAGCAGCTTTAGACAGATAAACACCGGGGAGCTGTTTTTT
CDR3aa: CASSFRQINTGELFF

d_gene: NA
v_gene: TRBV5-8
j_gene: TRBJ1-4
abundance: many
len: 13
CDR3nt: TGTGCCAGCAGCCTTAACAGGGACGGAAAACTGTTTTTT
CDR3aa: CASSLNRDGKLFF

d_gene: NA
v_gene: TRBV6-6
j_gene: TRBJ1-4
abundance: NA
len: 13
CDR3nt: TGTGCCAGCAGGACGGCAACTAATGAAAAACTGTTTTTT
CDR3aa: CASRTATNEKLFF

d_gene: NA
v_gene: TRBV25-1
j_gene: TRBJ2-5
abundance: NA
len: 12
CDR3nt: TGTGCCAGCAGTGGGGCTGAGGGGACCCAGTACTTC
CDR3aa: CASSGAEGTQYF

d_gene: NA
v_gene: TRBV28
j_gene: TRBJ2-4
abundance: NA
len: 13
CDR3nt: TGTGCCAGCAGACTAGGTAGCAAAAACATTCAGTACTTC
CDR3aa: CASRLGSKNIQYF

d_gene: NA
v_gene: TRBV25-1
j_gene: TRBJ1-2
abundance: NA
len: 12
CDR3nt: TGTGCCACCCGGGACGGATACTATGGCTACACCTTC
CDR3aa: CATRDGYYGYTF

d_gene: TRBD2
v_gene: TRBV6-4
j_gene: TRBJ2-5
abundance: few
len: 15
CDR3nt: TGTGCCAGCAGCGCGACTAGCGGAGAGGGAGAGACCCAGTACTTC
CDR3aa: CASSATSGEGETQYF

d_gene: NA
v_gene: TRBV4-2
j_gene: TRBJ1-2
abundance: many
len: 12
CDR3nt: TGTGCCAGCAGCCAAGGAGAGGGCGGCTACACCTTC
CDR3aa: CASSQGEGGYTF

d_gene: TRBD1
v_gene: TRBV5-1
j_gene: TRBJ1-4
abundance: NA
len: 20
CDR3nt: TGCGCCAGCAGCCCGGTACCGGGACAGGGACTTGAGAGGGAGTTCGAAAAACTGTTTTTT
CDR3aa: CASSPVPGQGLEREFEKLFF

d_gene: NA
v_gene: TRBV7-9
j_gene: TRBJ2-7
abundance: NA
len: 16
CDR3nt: TGTGCCAGCAGCTTAGTACAGCAAAGTACCACCTACGAGCAGTACTTC
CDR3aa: CASSLVQQSTTYEQYF

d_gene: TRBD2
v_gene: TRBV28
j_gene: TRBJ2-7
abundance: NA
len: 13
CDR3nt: TGTGCCAGCAGCTTAGCGGGAGGATTAAAGCAGTACTTC
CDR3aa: CASSLAGGLKQYF

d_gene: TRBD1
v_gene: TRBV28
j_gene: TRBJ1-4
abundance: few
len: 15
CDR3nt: TGTGCCAGCAGTTTGCCGACAGGGGTTAATGAAAAACTGTTTTTT
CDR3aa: CASSLPTGVNEKLFF

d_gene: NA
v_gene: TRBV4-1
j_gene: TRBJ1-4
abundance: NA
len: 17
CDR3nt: TGCGCCAGCAGCCAGGGGGTGGTGGGGCCAACTAATGAAAAACTGTTTTTT
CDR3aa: CASSQGVVGPTNEKLFF

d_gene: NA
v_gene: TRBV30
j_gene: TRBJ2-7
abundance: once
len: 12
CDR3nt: TGTGCCTGGAAGGGCAGCGCCTACGAGCAGTACTTC
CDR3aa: CAWKGSAYEQYF

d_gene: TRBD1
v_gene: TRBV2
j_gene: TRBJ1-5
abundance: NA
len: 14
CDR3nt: TGTGCCAGCGGAAAAGACAGGGCAGGTCAGCCCCAGCATTTT
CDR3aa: CASGKDRAGQPQHF

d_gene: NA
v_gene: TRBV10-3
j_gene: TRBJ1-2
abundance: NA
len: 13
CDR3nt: TGTGCCATCAGTGAAGCGACTTCCGATGGCTACACCTTC
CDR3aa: CAISEATSDGYTF

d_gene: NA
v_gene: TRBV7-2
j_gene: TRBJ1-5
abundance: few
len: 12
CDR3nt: TGTGCCAGCAGCTTACGGGATCAGCCCCAGCATTTT
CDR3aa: CASSLRDQPQHF

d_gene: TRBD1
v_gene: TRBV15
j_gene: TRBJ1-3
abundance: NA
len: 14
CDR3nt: TGTGCCACCAGCAAAGGACAGGGTGGAAACACCATATATTTT
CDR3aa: CATSKGQGGNTIYF

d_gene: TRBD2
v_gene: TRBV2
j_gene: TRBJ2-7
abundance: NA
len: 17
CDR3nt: TGTGCCAGCAGTGAAAACCCTCTAGCGGGGAGTTTGGACGAGCAGTACTTC
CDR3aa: CASSENPLAGSLDEQYF

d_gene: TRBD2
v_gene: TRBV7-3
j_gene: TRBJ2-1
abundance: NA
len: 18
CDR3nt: TGTGCCAGCAGCCCAAAGGGGTTAGCGGGCGATACTACCAATGAGCAGTTCTTC
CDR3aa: CASSPKGLAGDTTNEQFF

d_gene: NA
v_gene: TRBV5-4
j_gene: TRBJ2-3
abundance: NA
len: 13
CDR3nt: TGTGCCAGCAGCCTAGCTGACACAGATACGCAGTATTTT
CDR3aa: CASSLADTDTQYF

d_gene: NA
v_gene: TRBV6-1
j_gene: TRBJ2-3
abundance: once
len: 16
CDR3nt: TGTGCCAGCAGTGAAACGGCACTCGTAAGGTTGGATACGCAGTATTTT
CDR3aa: CASSETALVRLDTQYF

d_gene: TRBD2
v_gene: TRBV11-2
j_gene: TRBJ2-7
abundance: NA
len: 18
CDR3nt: TGTGCCAGCAGTTCTAGCGGGAAGTGGGGCATTATGGCCTACGAGCAGTACTTC
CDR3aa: CASSSSGKWGIMAYEQYF

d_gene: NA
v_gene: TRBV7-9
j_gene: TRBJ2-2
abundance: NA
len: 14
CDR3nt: TGTGCCAGCAGCTTAGGGGAGTACGTGGGGGAGCTGTTTTTT
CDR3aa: CASSLGEYVGELFF

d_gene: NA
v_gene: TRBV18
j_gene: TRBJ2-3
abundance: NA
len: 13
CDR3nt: TGTGCCAGCTCCGGAGGGGTGGCAGATACGCAGTATTTT
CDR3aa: CASSGGVADTQYF